This T cell receptor (beta chain) was observed in a study of CD8+CD57+ T cells in acquired aplastic anemia. Study-level information: Sorted CD4+ plus CD8+ cells gave DNA averaging about 3.2 ug.

Genomic DNA was employed as the template in profiling TCR beta VDJ and CDR3. TCRdb recomputed calls from the reads with MiXCR, one row per CDR3 protein. Of around 210,000 distinct CDR3 sequences in the sample, 65% were seen once. Trimming shortened V by 5 bases and J by 1 base, and 14 bases separated the two germline ends. This CDR3 spans 15 amino acids. Sequencing involved patients with CD8+CD57+ cell expansion previously shown by flow cytometry. The study sampled blood from patients who had received no therapy. The TCR sequence derives from a human donor with aplastic anemia. This rearrangement joins TRBV12-3 or TRBV12-4 to TRBJ2-5, with a tentative D call TRBD2 (5 bases). Sequencing used sorted CD4+, CD8+, or CD8+CD57+ T cells (not recorded which) from PBMCs. CDR3 loop: CASSLEGWGQETQYF. CDR3 coding DNA: TGTGCCAGCAGTCTCGAGGGATGGGGCCAAGAGACCCAGTACTTC.